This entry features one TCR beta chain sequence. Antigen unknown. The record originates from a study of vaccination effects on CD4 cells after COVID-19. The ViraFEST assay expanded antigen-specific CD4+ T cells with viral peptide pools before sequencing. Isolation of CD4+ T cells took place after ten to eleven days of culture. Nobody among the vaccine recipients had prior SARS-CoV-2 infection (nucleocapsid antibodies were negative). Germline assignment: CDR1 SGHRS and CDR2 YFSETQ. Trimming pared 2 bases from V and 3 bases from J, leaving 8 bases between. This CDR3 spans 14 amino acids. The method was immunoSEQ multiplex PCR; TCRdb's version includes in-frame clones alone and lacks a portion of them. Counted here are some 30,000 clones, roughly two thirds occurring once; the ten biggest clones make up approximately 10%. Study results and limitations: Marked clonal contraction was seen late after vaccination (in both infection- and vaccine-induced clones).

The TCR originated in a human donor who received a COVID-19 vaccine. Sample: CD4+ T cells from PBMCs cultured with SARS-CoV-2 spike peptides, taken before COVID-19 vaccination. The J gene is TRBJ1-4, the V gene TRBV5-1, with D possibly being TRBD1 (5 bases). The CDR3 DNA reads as TGCGCCAGCAGCTTCGGGGGGGCTAATGAAAAACTGTTTTTT. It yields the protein CASSFGGANEKLFF.